The source of this T cell receptor (beta chain) is a study of T cell changes during pregnancy in multiple sclerosis. Libraries were prepared by immunoSEQ multiplex PCR; TCRdb keeps only in-frame clonotypes and omits some of them. The sample lists approximately 35,000 clones; 91% were seen once. The CDR3 has 14 amino acids. V lost 8 bases to trimming and J lost 2 bases; unmatched junction nucleotides: 3. Germline V gene lookup returns CDR1 SNHLY and CDR2 FYNNEI. The TCR originated in a female donor in good health, enrolled as a control in a pregnancy study. The chain recombines TRBV2 with TRBJ1-5, with 10 nucleotides matching TRBD1. The starting material was CD4+ T cells from peripheral blood mononuclear cells, obtained in the third trimester of pregnancy. CDR3: CASGGQGRNQPQHF. CDR3 coding DNA: TGTGCCAGCGGGGGACAGGGGCGCAATCAGCCCCAGCATTTT.